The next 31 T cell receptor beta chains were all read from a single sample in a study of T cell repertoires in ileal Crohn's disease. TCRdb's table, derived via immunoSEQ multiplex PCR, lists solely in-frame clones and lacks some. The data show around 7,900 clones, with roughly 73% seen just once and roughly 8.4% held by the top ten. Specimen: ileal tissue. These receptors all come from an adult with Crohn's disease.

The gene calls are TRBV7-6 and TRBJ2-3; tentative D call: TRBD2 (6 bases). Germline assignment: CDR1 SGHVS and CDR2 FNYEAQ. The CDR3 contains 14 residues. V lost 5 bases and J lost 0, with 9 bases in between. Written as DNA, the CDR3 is TGTGCCAGCAGCATCGGGACTAGCACAGATACGCAGTATTTT. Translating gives CASSIGTSTDTQYF.

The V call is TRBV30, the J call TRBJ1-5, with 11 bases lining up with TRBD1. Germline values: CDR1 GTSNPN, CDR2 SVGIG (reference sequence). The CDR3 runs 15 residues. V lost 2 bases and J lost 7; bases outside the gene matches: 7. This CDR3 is CAWSPGQGAGQPQHF. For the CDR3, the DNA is TGTGCCTGGAGTCCCGGACAGGGGGCAGGCCAGCCCCAGCATTTT.

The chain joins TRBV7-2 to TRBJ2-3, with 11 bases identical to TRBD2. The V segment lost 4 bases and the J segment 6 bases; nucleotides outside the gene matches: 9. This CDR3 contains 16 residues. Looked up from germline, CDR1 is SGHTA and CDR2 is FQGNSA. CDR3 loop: CASSSGPSGGRDTQYF. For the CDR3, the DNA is TGTGCCAGCAGCTCGGGCCCTAGCGGGGGGCGGGATACGCAGTATTTT. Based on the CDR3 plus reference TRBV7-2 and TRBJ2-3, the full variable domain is GAGVSQSPSNKVTEKGKDVELRCDPISGHTALYWYRQSLGQGLEFLIYFQGNSAPDKSGLPSDRFSAERTGGSVSTLTIQRTQQEDSAVYLCASSSGPSGGRDTQYFGPGTRLTVL.

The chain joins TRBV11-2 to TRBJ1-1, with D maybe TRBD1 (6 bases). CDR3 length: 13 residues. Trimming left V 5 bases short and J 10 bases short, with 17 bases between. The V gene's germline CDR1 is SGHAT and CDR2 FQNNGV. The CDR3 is CASSPSLRGGAFF. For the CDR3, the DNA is TGTGCCAGCAGCCCGTCCTTGAGAGGGGGAGCTTTCTTT.

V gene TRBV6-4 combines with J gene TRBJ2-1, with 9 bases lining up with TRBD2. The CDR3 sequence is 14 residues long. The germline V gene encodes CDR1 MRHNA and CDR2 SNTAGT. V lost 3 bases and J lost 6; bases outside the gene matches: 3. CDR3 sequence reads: CASSEGGGANEQFF. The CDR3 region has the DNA TGTGCCAGCAGTGAAGGCGGGGGGGCCAATGAGCAGTTCTTC.

As DNA, the CDR3 is TGTGCCAGCAGTGCCACACAGGGCTCCTATAATTCACCCCTCCACTTT. It specifies CASSATQGSYNSPLHF. J is TRBJ1-6 and V is TRBV6-1; tentatively, D is TRBD1 (6 bases). The germline V gene encodes CDR1 MNHNS and CDR2 SASEGT. The V end was cut by 4 bases, the J end by 0 bases, with 10 bases between. The CDR3 totals 16 residues.

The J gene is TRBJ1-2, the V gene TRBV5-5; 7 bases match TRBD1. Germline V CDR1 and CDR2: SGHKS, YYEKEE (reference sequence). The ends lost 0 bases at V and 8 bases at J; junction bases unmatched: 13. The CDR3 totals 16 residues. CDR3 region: CASSLGQGVTSGGYTF. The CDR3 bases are TGTGCCAGCAGCTTGGGCCAGGGGGTGACATCAGGCGGCTACACCTTC.

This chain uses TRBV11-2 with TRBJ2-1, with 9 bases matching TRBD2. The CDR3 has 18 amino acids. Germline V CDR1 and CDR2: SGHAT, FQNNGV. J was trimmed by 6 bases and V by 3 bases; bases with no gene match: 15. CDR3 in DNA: TGTGCCAGCAGCTTCCTCCTGCGGGGGGGCCGAGGGGGCAATGAGCAGTTCTTC. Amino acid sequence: CASSFLLRGGRGGNEQFF.

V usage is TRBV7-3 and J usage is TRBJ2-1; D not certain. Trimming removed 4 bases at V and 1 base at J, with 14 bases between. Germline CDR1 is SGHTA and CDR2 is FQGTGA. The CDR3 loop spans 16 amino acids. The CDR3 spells CASSSLVLGSYNEQFF. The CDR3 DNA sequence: TGTGCCAGCAGCTCCCTAGTCCTTGGGTCCTACAATGAGCAGTTCTTC.

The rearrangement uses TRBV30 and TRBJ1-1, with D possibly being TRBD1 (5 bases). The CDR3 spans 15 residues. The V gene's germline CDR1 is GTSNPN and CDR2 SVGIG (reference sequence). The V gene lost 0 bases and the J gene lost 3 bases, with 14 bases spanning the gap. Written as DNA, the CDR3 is TGTGCCTGGAGTGTAGCAGGGAAGGAGCACACTGAAGCTTTCTTT. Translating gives CAWSVAGKEHTEAFF.

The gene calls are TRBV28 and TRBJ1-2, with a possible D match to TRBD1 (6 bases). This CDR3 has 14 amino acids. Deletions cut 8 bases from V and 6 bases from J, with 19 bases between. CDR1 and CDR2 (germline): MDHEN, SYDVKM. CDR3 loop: CASQLTQGRDGYTF. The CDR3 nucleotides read TGTGCCAGCCAACTTACCCAGGGGAGAGATGGCTACACCTTC.

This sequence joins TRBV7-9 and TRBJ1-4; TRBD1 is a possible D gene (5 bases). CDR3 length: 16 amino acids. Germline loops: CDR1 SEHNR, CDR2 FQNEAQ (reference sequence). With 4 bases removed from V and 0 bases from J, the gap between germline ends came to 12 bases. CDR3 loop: CASSSPGGATNEKLFF. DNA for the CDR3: TGTGCCAGCAGCTCACCCGGGGGGGCAACTAATGAAAAACTGTTTTTT. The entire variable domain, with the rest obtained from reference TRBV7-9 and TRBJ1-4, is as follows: DTGVSQNPRHKITKRGQNVTFRCDPISEHNRLYWYRQTLGQGPEFLTYFQNEAQLEKSRLLSDRFSAERPKGSFSTLEIQRTEQGDSAMYLCASSSPGGATNEKLFFGSGTQLSVL.

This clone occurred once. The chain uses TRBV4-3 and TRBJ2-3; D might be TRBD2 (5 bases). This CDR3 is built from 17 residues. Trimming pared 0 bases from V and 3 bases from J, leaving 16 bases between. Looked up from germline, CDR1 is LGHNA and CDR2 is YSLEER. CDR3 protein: CASSQDTPPGVTDTQYF. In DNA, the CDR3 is TGCGCCAGCAGCCAAGACACCCCGCCCGGGGTTACAGATACGCAGTATTTT.

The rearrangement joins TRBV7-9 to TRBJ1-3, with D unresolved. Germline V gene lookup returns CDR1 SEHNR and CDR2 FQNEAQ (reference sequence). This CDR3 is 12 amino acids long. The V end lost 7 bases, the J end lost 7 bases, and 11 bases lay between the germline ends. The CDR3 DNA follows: TGTGCCAGCACCGCGGAGGCTAACACCATATATTTT. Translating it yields CASTAEANTIYF. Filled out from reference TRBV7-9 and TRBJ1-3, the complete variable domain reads DTGVSQNPRHKITKRGQNVTFRCDPISEHNRLYWYRQTLGQGPEFLTYFQNEAQLEKSRLLSDRFSAERPKGSFSTLEIQRTEQGDSAMYLCASTAEANTIYFGEGSWLTVV.

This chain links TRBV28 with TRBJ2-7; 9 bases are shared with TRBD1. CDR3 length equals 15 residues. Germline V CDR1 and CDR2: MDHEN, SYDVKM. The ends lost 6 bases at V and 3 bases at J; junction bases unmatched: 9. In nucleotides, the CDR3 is TGTGCCAGCAGGGGGACAGGGCTTGAGAACTACGAGCAGTACTTC. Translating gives CASRGTGLENYEQYF.

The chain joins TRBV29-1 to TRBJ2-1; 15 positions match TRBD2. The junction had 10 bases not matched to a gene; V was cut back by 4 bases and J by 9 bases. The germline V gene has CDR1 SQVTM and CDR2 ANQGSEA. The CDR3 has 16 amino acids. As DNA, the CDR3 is TGCAGCGTTGGACGGACTAGCGGGGGGGCACAGGGTGAGCAGTTCTTC. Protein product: CSVGRTSGGAQGEQFF.

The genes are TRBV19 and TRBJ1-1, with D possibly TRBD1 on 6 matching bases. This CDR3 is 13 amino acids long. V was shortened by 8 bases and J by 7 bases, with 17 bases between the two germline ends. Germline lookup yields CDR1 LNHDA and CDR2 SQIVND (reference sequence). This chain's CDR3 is CASGTGRGDEAFF. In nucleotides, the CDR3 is TGTGCCAGTGGGACCGGGAGGGGGGATGAAGCTTTCTTT.

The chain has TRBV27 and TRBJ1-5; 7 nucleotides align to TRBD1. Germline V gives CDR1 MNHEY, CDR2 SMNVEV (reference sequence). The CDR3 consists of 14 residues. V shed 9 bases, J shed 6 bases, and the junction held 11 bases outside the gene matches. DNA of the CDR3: TGTGCCAGTAGGACCCGGACAGGCGGTCAGCCCCAGCATTTT. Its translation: CASRTRTGGQPQHF.

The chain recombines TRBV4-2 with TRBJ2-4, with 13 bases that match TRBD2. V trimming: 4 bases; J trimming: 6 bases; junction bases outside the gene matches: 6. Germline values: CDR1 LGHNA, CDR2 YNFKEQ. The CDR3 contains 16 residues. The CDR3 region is CASSPQTSGGSNIQYF. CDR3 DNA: TGTGCCAGCAGCCCTCAGACTAGCGGGGGGTCAAACATTCAGTACTTC.

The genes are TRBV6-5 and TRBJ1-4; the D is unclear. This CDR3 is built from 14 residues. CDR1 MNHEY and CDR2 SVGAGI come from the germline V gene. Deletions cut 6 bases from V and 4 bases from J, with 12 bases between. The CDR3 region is CASRGGHDNEKLFF. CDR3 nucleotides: TGTGCCAGCAGGGGAGGGCATGATAATGAAAAACTGTTTTTT.

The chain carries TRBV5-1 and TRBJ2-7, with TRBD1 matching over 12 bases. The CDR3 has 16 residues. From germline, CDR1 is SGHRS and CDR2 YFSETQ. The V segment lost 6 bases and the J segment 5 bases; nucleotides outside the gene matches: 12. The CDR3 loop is CASTGTGGRGPNEQYF. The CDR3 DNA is TGCGCCAGCACCGGGACAGGGGGCAGGGGACCAAACGAGCAGTACTTC.

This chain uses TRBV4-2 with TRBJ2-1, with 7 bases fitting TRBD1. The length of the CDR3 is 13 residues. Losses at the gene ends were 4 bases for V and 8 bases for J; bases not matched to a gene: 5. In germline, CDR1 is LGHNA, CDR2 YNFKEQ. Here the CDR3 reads CASSLQGRDEQFF. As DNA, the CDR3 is TGTGCCAGCAGCCTACAGGGGCGGGATGAGCAGTTCTTC.

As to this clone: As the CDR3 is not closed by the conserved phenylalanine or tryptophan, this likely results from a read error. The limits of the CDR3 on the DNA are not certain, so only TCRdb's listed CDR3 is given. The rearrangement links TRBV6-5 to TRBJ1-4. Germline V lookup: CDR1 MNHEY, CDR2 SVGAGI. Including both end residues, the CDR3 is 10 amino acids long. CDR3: CANPQRPAEL.

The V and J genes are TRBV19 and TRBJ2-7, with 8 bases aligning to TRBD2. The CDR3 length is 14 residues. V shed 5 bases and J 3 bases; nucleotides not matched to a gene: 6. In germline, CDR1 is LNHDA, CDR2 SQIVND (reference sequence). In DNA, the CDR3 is TGTGCCAGTAGTTCGGGACTAGTAGTCTACGAGCAGTACTTC. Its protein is CASSSGLVVYEQYF.

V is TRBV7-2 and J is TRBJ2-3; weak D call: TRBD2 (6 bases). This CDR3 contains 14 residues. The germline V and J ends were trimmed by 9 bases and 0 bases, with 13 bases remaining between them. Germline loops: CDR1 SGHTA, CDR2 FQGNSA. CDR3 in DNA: TGTGCCAGTACCCCGGGACTGAGCACAGATACGCAGTATTTT. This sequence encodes CASTPGLSTDTQYF.

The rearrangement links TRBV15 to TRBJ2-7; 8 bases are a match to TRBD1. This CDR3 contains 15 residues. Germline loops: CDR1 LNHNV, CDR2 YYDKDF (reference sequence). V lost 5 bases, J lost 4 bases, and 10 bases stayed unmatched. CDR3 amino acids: CATSHGTGGEYEQYF. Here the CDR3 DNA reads TGTGCCACCAGCCACGGGACAGGAGGAGAGTACGAGCAGTACTTC.

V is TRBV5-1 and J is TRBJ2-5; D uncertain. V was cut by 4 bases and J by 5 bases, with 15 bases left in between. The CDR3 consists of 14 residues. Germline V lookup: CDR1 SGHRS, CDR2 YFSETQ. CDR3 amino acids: CASSRSSTEETQYF. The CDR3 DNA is TGCGCCAGCAGCCGGTCCTCCACGGAGGAGACCCAGTACTTC.

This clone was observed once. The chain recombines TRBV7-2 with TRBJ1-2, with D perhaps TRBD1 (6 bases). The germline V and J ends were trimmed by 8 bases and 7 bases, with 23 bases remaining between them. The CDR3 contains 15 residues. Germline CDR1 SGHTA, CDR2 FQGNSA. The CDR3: CASFSSEGGGGGYTF. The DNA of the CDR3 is TGTGCCAGCTTTTCCTCCGAGGGGGGGGGTGGTGGCTACACCTTC.

The CDR3 protein is CATSRGNSRINNEQFF. The CDR3 region has the DNA TGTGCCACCAGCAGAGGAAACTCTAGAATAAACAATGAGCAGTTCTTC. The V gene is TRBV15, the J gene TRBJ2-1; D call uncertain. The CDR3 has 16 amino acids. With 1 base removed from V and 5 bases from J, the gap between germline ends came to 15 bases. Germline V gene data show CDR1 as LNHNV and CDR2 as YYDKDF (reference sequence).

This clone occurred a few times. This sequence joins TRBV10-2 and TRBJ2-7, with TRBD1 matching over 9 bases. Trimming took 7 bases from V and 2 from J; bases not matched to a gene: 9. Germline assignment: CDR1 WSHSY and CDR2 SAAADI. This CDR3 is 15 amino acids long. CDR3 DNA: TGCGCCAGCAAGGAGGCCCGGGACAGGGCCTACGAGCAGTACTTC. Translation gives CASKEARDRAYEQYF.

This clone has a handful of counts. In DNA, the CDR3 is TGTGCCAGCAGTGGGGGGGGAAGGACCGGGGAGCTGTTTTTT. Protein sequence: CASSGGGRTGELFF. V usage is TRBV6-1 and J usage is TRBJ2-2; 7 nucleotides line up with TRBD2. Germline loops: CDR1 MNHNS, CDR2 SASEGT. The CDR3 is made up of 14 amino acids. V trimming: 4 bases; J trimming: 5 bases; junction bases outside the gene matches: 4.